This is a list of T cell receptor beta chains from one sample in a study of T cell responses to AZD1222 COVID-19 vaccine. Method: immunoSEQ multiplex PCR; TCRdb's copy keeps in-frame clones and lacks some. The repertoire holds some 98,000 clones, with about nine tenths as singletons. The specimen was peripheral blood, collected 28 days after the second AZD1222 dose. These receptors came from an adult who received the AZD1222 COVID-19 vaccine. The CDR3 runs from the conserved cysteine through the conserved F or W. The order of the fields is V gene, clone size, J gene, D gene, CDR3 DNA, CDR3 protein. A D gene is named only where the DNA matches it firmly. The listing skips clone size in some rows; elsewhere it reads once, few, many or a size class.

TRBV7-9,-,TRBJ2-7,TRBD1,TGTGCCAGCAGCCCAAATCCCGGACAGGGAAGTATATCGTACGAGCAGTACTTC,CASSPNPGQGSISYEQYF
TRBV6-1,-,TRBJ1-2,-,TGTGCCAGCAGTGACAACCTTAATAACTATGGCTACACCTTC,CASSDNLNNYGYTF
TRBV19,-,TRBJ1-2,TRBD1,TGTGCCAGTAGTATTCTTGGGACAGGGGAGGACTATGGCTACACCTTC,CASSILGTGEDYGYTF
TRBV18,-,TRBJ2-1,-,TGTGCCAGCTCACCACAGGGCGGGTCGGGCAATGAGCAGTTCTTC,CASSPQGGSGNEQFF
TRBV4-1,-,TRBJ2-7,TRBD1,TGCGCCAGCAGCCAAGACCCAACGGGACAGACCTACGAGCAGTACTTC,CASSQDPTGQTYEQYF
TRBV6-1,-,TRBJ2-7,-,TGTGCCAGTAACCCGGGCGGGGCTACCTACGAGCAGTACTTC,CASNPGGATYEQYF
TRBV12-5,-,TRBJ2-1,-,TGTGCTAGTGGTTTTGGCCCTGAGCAGTTCTTC,CASGFGPEQFF
TRBV23-1,-,TRBJ2-5,TRBD2,TGCGCCAGCAGTCTTGAGCGGGAGTACCAAGAGACCCAGTACTTC,CASSLEREYQETQYF
TRBV20-1,-,TRBJ1-1,-,TGCAGTGCTAGACAAAGACAGGAAGCTTTCTTT,CSARQRQEAFF
TRBV3-1/TRBV3-2,-,TRBJ2-2,-,TGTGCCAGCAGCCCAGGGAAGAACACCGGGGAGCTGTTTTTT,CASSPGKNTGELFF
TRBV4-2,many,TRBJ2-2,-,TGTGCCAGCAGCCAAGACCCCGGTGGGGAGCTGTTTTTT,CASSQDPGGELFF
TRBV3-1/TRBV3-2,-,TRBJ1-2,TRBD1,TGTGCCAGCAGTCTGGCAGGGGGCGCAAACTATGGCTACACCTTC,CASSLAGGANYGYTF
TRBV5-4,-,TRBJ2-1,-,TGTGCCAGCAAAAGATCGGGGCGGAGCTCCTACAATGAGCAGTTCTTC,CASKRSGRSSYNEQFF
TRBV9,-,TRBJ1-3,-,TGTGCCAGCAGCCCCGGGGAGCGGCAGTCCATATATTTT,CASSPGERQSIYF
TRBV7-6,-,TRBJ1-3,TRBD1,TGTGCCAGCAGCTTAGCGTCGGACAGGTCTGGAAACACCATATATTTT,CASSLASDRSGNTIYF
TRBV19,-,TRBJ2-7,TRBD2,TGTGCCAGTAGTACCGGGACTAGCGGATCCTACGAGCAGTACTTC,CASSTGTSGSYEQYF
TRBV11-2,-,TRBJ1-2,-,TGTGCCAGCAGCTTAGGAGTCAGGGGTGACTATGGCTACACCTTC,CASSLGVRGDYGYTF
TRBV5-6,-,TRBJ1-2,-,TGTGCCAGCAGCTTGTTAGGTGCTCAGGGGATCTATGGCTACACCTTC,CASSLLGAQGIYGYTF
TRBV11-2,-,TRBJ2-1,-,TGTGCCAGCAGCTTAGAGAGGGGTGAGCAGTTCTTC,CASSLERGEQFF
TRBV3-1/TRBV3-2,-,TRBJ2-7,TRBD2,TGTGCCAGCAGCCAAGACGGGTCTAGCGGCCTCTCGGAGCAGTACTTC,CASSQDGSSGLSEQYF
TRBV27,-,TRBJ2-1,TRBD2,TGTGCCAGCAGTTTCCCGACTAGCGGGAGAGGCTCCTACAATGAGCAGTTCTTC,CASSFPTSGRGSYNEQFF
TRBV9,-,TRBJ2-1,TRBD1,TGTGCCAGCAGTCTAGGACAGGTCAATGAGCAGTTCTTC,CASSLGQVNEQFF
TRBV3-1/TRBV3-2,-,TRBJ1-1,-,TGTGCCAGCAGCCTGACGGATATGAACACTGAAGCTTTCTTT,CASSLTDMNTEAFF
TRBV5-1,-,TRBJ1-4,-,TGCGCCAGCAGCCTAAGCAGGGGCCTTACTGAAAAACTGTTTTTT,CASSLSRGLTEKLFF
TRBV19,-,TRBJ1-5,-,TGTGCCAGTAGTACGTGGAGGCAGGGTATCAATCAGCCCCAGCATTTT,CASSTWRQGINQPQHF
TRBV5-8,-,TRBJ2-7,TRBD2,TGTGCCAGCAGCTTCGGGGGAGGGTATAGCTCCTACGAGCAGTACTTC,CASSFGGGYSSYEQYF
TRBV9,-,TRBJ1-2,-,TGTGCCAGCAGCGTAGTTGGGGATCGAGGCTACACCTTC,CASSVVGDRGYTF
TRBV11-3,-,TRBJ1-6,-,TGTGCCAGCAGCTTATGGGCGAATTCACCCCTCCACTTT,CASSLWANSPLHF
TRBV30,-,TRBJ1-4,-,TGTGCCTGGAGTCCCAAGACCGGGTTCGGTGAAAAACTGTTTTTT,CAWSPKTGFGEKLFF
TRBV11-2,-,TRBJ1-2,-,TGTGCCAGCAGCTCAGGGGCCCCTGGCTACACCTTC,CASSSGAPGYTF
TRBV9,-,TRBJ1-1,TRBD1,TGTGCCAGCAGCAACAGGGGTGGGACTGAAGCTTTCTTT,CASSNRGGTEAFF
TRBV28,-,TRBJ1-6,-,TGTGCCAGCAGTTTCCCAGGCAGATCCTCACCCCTCCACTTT,CASSFPGRSSPLHF
TRBV9,-,TRBJ1-6,-,TGTGCCAGCAGCGTAGCTACGGACGGGCTTATCCACTTT,CASSVATDGLIHF
TRBV28,-,TRBJ2-1,-,TGTGCCAGCCTCGGGACGGTAAAAAATGAGCAGTTCTTC,CASLGTVKNEQFF
TRBV2,-,TRBJ2-7,-,TGTGCCAGCAGTGAAATGGGTCAGGGGCCATACGAGCAGTACTTC,CASSEMGQGPYEQYF
TRBV3-1/TRBV3-2,once,TRBJ1-2,-,TGTGCCAGCAGCCATAACTTCGGTAAAGTACTCAGGGTTGGCTACACCTTC,CASSHNFGKVLRVGYTF
TRBV7-2,few,TRBJ1-2,-,TGTGCCAGCAGCCTGGGGGACGGACCCTTCTATGGCTACACCTTC,CASSLGDGPFYGYTF
TRBV28,-,TRBJ2-7,TRBD2,TGTGCCAGCAGTCTCGGGACTAGCGGGAGCTACGAGCAGTACTTC,CASSLGTSGSYEQYF
TRBV28,-,TRBJ1-1,-,TGTGCCAGCAGTTTATTGACAGCCCGAAGCGAAGCTTTCTTT,CASSLLTARSEAFF
TRBV18,once,TRBJ2-5,-,TGTGCCAGCTCACATGGACAGATCCAAGAGACCCAGTACTTC,CASSHGQIQETQYF
TRBV6-5,-,TRBJ1-5,-,TGTGCCAGCAGTTACTCGGGCTGGGGGCCAGGGCAGCCCCAGCATTTT,CASSYSGWGPGQPQHF
TRBV27,-,TRBJ1-5,-,TGTGCCAGCGCCGAGACAGGCGACAATCAGCCCCAGCATTTT,CASAETGDNQPQHF
TRBV10-3,medium-sized,TRBJ1-1,TRBD1,TGTGCCATCAGGGGGGACAGCAACACTGAAGCTTTCTTT,CAIRGDSNTEAFF
TRBV28,-,TRBJ1-4,TRBD1,TGTGCCATCGGAGGGGGCCAACTAGAAAAACTGTTTTTT,CAIGGGQLEKLFF
TRBV28,-,TRBJ2-7,-,TGTGCCAGCAGTTTATTTGGCGGCCCCACCTACGAGCAGTACTTC,CASSLFGGPTYEQYF
TRBV19,-,TRBJ2-7,-,TGTGCCAGTAGTCCTGCCGGGACTGGATTCTACGAGCAGTACTTC,CASSPAGTGFYEQYF
TRBV4-2,-,TRBJ2-7,-,TGTGCCAGCAGCCAAGAGGTACGGCTGGGAGAGCAGTACTTC,CASSQEVRLGEQYF
TRBV3-1/TRBV3-2,-,TRBJ2-7,-,TGTGCCAGCAGCCGTATAGCTAACTCCTACGAGCAGTACTTC,CASSRIANSYEQYF
TRBV29-1,-,TRBJ1-2,TRBD1,TGCAGCGTTGATCCCACCGGGACAGGGGGTCAAGGCTACACCTTC,CSVDPTGTGGQGYTF
TRBV12-3/TRBV12-4,-,TRBJ1-1,-,TGTGCCAGCAGTTCGCCGGGGCCGGAAGAAGCTTTCTTT,CASSSPGPEEAFF
TRBV12-3/TRBV12-4,-,TRBJ2-1,-,TGTGCCAGCAGGCAGGGGTACAATGAGCAGTTCTTC,CASRQGYNEQFF
TRBV7-6,-,TRBJ1-2,-,TGTGCCAGCAGCTTAAATCTAGGGCCATTGGCGCTCTATGGCTACACCTTC,CASSLNLGPLALYGYTF
TRBV11-2,once,TRBJ2-6,-,TGTGCCAGCAGCTTAGCGAGATTCCGCTCTGGGGCCAACGTCCTGACTTTC,CASSLARFRSGANVLTF
TRBV18,-,TRBJ1-1,TRBD1,TGTGCCAGCCTACCGGGACAGGGTTTCGTGAACACTGAAGCTTTCTTT,CASLPGQGFVNTEAFF
TRBV10-3,-,TRBJ2-1,-,TGTGCCATCAGCCCCGGGGTAGCGGAATCTGAGCAGTTCTTC,CAISPGVAESEQFF
TRBV7-2,-,TRBJ2-7,-,TGTGCCAGCAGCTTAGCGGTCTACGGTTTCTCCTACGAGCAGTACTTC,CASSLAVYGFSYEQYF
TRBV7-9,-,TRBJ2-1,-,TGTGCCAGCAGCCTCAAGTTCTTC,CASSLKFF